The T cell receptor beta chain described here comes from a study of early T cells in non-severe SARS-CoV-2 infection. As for the study in general: Sequencing used unsorted whole-blood bulk RNA, so chains lack pairing.

This clonotype appeared a few times. Antigen: not known. Study results and caveats: CD4 and private specificities were missed by VDJdb matching, which favored anti-spike CD8 responses.

Germline loops: CDR1 DFQATT, CDR2 SNEGSKA (reference sequence). The V end was cut by 6 bases, the J end by 10 bases, with 13 bases between. The CDR3 totals 12 residues. Individual cDNA molecules received unique molecular identifiers during library preparation. One entry per CDR3 protein, called by TCRdb with MiXCR from the 5' RACE reads. Here the sample spans tens of thousands of distinct CDR3 sequences, 8% to 9% being singletons. The sequencing used whole blood, collected at baseline. The TCR originated in an adult who was a healthcare worker with PCR-confirmed SARS-CoV-2 infection or an uninfected control (not recorded which). The J gene is TRBJ1-6, the V gene TRBV20-1; no definite D call. The CDR3 here is CSASLLRSPLHF. The CDR3 region has the DNA TGCAGTGCGTCCCTCTTGCGCTCACCCCTCCACTTT.